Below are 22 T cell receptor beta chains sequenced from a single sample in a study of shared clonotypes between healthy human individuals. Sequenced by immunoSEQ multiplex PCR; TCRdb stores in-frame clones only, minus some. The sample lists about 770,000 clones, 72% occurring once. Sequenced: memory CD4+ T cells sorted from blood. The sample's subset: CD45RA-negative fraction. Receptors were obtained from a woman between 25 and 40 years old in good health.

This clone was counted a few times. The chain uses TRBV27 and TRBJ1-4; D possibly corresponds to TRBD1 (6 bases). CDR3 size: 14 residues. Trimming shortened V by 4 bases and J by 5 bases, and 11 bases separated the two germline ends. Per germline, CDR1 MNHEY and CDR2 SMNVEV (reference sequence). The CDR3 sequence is CASSSSRGNEKLFF. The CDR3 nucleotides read TGTGCCAGCAGTTCTTCCAGGGGAAATGAAAAACTGTTTTTT.

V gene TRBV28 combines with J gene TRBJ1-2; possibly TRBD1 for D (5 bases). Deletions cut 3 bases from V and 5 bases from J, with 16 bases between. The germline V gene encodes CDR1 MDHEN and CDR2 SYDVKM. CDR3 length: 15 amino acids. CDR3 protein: CASSLASRVWYGYTF. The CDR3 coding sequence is TGTGCCAGCAGTTTGGCCTCCAGGGTTTGGTATGGCTACACCTTC.

CDR3 coding DNA: TGTGCCATCAGGGGGACAGGTTTCTCTGGAAACACCATATATTTT. Encoded protein: CAIRGTGFSGNTIYF. The chain recombines TRBV10-3 with TRBJ1-3, with TRBD1 matching 8 bases. Germline trimming cut 6 bases from V and 0 bases from J; bases unmatched to any gene: 4. The CDR3 runs 15 residues. The germline V gene has CDR1 ENHRY and CDR2 SYGVKD.

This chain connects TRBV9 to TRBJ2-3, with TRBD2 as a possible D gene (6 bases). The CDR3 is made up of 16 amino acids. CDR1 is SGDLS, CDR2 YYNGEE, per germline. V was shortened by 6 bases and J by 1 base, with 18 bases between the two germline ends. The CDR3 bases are TGTGCCAGCACCAGAAATTTAGCGGAACGCACAGATACGCAGTATTTT. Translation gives CASTRNLAERTDTQYF.

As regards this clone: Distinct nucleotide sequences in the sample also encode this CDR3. Here the CDR3 reads CASSIGQLNTEAFF. CDR3 bases: TGTGCCAGTAGTATAGGGCAGCTGAACACTGAAGCTTTCTTT. The gene calls are TRBV19 and TRBJ1-1; D is uncertain. V gave up 1 base and J gave up 0 bases, with 6 bases separating them. This CDR3 has 14 residues. Germline CDR1 reads LNHDA; CDR2 reads SQIVND (reference sequence). The full variable domain, rest sourced from reference TRBV19 and TRBJ1-1, is DGGITQSPKYLFRKEGQNVTLSCEQNLNHDAMYWYRQDPGQGLRLIYYSQIVNDFQKGDIAEGYSVSREKKESFPLTVTSAQKNPTAFYLCASSIGQLNTEAFFGQGTRLTVV.

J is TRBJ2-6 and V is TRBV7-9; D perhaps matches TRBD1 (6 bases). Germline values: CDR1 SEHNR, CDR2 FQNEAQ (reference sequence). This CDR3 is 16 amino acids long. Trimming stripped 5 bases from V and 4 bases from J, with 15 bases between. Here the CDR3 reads CASSPSGARGANVLTF. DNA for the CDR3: TGTGCCAGCAGCCCCTCAGGGGCGCGGGGGGCCAACGTCCTGACTTTC.

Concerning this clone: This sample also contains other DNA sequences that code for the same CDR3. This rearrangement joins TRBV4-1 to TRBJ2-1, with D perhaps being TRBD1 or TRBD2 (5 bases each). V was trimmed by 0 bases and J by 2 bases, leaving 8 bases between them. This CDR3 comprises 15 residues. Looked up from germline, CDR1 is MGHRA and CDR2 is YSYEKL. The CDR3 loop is CASSQDGGTYNEQFF. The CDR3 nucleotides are TGCGCCAGCAGCCAAGATGGGGGTACCTACAATGAGCAGTTCTTC.

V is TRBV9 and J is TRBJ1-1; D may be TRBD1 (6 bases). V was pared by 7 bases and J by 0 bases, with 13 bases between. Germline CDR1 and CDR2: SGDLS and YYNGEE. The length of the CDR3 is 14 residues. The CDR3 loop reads CASRAGEMNTEAFF. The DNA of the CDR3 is TGTGCCAGCCGGGCAGGGGAAATGAACACTGAAGCTTTCTTT.

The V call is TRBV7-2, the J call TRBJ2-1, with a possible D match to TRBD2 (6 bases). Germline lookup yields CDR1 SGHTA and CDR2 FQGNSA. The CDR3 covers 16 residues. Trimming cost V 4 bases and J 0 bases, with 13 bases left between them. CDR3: CASSSSTGVSYNEQFF. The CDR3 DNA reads TGTGCCAGCAGCTCTTCCACGGGGGTCTCCTACAATGAGCAGTTCTTC.

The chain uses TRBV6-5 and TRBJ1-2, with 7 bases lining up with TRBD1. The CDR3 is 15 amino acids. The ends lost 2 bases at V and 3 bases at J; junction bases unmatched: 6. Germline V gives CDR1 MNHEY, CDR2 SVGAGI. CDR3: CASSYGRQGYYGYTF. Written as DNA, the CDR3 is TGTGCCAGCAGTTACGGGAGACAGGGATACTATGGCTACACCTTC.

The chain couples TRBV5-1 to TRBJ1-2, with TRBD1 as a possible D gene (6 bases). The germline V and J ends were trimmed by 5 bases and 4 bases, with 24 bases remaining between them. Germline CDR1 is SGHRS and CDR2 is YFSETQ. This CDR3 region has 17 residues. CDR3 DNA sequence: TGCGCCAGCAGACCTAACGCGGGACACATCACGGGCTATGGCTACACCTTC. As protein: CASRPNAGHITGYGYTF.

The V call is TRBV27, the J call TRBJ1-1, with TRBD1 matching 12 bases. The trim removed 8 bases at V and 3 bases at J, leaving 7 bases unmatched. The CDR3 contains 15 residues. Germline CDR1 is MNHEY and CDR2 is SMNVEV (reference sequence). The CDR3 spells CASSKGQGADTEAFF. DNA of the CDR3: TGTGCCAGCTCTAAGGGACAGGGGGCGGACACTGAAGCTTTCTTT.

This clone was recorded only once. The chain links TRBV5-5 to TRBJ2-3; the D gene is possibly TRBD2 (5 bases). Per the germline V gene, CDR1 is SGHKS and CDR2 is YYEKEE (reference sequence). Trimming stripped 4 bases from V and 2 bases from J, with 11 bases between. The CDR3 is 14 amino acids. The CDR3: CASSPPTNTDTQYF. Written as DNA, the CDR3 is TGTGCCAGCAGCCCCCCGACTAACACAGATACGCAGTATTTT.

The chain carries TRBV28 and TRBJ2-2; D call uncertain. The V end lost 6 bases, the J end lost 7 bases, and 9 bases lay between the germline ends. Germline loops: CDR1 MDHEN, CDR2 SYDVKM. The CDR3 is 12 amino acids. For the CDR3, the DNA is TGTGCCAGCAGGTTTGGGGTCGGGGAGCTGTTTTTT. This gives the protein CASRFGVGELFF.

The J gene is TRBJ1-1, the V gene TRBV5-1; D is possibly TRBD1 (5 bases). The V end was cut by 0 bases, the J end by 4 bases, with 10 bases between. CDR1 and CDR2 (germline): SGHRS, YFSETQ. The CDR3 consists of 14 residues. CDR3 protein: CASSLAPGVTEAFF. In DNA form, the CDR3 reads TGCGCCAGCAGCTTGGCTCCGGGGGTCACTGAAGCTTTCTTT.

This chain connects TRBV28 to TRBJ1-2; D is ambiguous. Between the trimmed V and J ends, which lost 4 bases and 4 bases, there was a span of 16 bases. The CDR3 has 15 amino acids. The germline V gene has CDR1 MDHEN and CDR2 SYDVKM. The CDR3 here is CASSSIMGNSYGYTF. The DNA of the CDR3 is TGTGCCAGCAGTTCGATAATGGGGAACTCCTATGGCTACACCTTC.

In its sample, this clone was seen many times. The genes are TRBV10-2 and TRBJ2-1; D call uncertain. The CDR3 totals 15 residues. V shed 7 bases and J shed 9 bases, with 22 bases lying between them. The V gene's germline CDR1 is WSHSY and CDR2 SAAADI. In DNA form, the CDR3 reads TGCGCCAGCATGGTACAGTTCCTCATCAACGGTGAGCAGTTCTTC. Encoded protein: CASMVQFLINGEQFF.

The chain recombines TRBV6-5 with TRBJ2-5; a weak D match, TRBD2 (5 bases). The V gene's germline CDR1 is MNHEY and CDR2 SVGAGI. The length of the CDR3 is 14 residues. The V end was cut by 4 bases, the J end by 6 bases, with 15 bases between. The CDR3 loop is CASSSTFSVQTQYF. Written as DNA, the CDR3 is TGTGCCAGCAGTTCGACCTTTAGCGTGCAGACCCAGTACTTC.

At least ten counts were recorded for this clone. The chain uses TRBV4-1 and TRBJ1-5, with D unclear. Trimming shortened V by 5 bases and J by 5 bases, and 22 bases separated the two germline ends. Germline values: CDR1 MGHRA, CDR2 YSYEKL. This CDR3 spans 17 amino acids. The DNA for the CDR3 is TGCGCCAGCAGCTTAGGGAATTCGGGCGTGGGAGATCAGCCCCAGCATTTT. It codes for CASSLGNSGVGDQPQHF.

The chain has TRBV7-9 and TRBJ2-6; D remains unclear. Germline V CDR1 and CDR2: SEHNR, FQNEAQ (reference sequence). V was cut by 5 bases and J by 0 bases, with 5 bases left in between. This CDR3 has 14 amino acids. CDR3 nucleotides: TGTGCCAGCAGCGATAACTCTGGGGCCAACGTCCTGACTTTC. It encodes CASSDNSGANVLTF.

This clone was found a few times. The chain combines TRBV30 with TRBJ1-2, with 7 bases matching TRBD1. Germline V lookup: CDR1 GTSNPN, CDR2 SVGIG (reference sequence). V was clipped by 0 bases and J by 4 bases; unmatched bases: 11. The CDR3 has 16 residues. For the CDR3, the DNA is TGTGCCTGGAGTGTACTAAGGGGGCTGAGCGGCTATGGCTACACCTTC. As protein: CAWSVLRGLSGYGYTF.

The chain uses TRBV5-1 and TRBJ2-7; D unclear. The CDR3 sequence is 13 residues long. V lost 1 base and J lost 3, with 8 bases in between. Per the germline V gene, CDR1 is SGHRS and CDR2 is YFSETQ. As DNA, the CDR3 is TGCGCCAGCAGCTTGAACGAGCTCTACGAGCAGTACTTC. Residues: CASSLNELYEQYF.